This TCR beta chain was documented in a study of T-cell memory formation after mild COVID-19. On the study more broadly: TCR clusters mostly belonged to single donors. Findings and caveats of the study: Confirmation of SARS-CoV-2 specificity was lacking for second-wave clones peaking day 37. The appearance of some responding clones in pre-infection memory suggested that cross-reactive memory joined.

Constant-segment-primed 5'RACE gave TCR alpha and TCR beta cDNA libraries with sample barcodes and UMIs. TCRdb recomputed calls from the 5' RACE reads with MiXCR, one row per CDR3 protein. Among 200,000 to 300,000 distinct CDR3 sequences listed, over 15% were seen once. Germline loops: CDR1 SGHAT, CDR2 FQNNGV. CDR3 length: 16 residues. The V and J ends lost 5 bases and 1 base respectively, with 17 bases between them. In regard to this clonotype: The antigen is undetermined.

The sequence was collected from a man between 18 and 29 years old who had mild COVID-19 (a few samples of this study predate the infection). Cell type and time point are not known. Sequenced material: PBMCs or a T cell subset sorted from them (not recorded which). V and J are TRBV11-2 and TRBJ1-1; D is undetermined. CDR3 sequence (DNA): TGTGCCAGCAGCCCCATCCACGGTAAAGGGAACACTGAAGCTTTCTTT. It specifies CASSPIHGKGNTEAFF.